This T cell receptor (beta chain) comes out of a study of blood T cell repertoires in COVID-19. This clone has just one count. TCRdb's table, derived via immunoSEQ multiplex PCR, lists solely in-frame clones and lacks some. The sample includes 200,000 to 300,000 clones, roughly 90% seen only once; the top ten take about 4%. CDR1 is SNHLY, CDR2 FYNNEI, per germline. Losses at the gene ends were 5 bases for V and 5 bases for J; bases not matched to a gene: 10. The length of the CDR3 is 15 residues. Participant age was roughly 18 to 90 years, and participants resided in about 25 US areas. Cohort 3 donors counted as recovered after two negative PCRs, clearance, or resolved symptoms.

Sequenced material: PBMCs or T cells enriched from blood (not recorded which). The TCR originated in a woman aged 25 to 39 who had recovered from COVID-19. V and J are TRBV2 and TRBJ2-3; TRBD2 matches at 7 bases. CDR3 sequence (DNA): TGTGCCAGCAGTTCCCGACTAGCACGGCGAGATACGCAGTATTTT. Protein sequence: CASSSRLARRDTQYF.